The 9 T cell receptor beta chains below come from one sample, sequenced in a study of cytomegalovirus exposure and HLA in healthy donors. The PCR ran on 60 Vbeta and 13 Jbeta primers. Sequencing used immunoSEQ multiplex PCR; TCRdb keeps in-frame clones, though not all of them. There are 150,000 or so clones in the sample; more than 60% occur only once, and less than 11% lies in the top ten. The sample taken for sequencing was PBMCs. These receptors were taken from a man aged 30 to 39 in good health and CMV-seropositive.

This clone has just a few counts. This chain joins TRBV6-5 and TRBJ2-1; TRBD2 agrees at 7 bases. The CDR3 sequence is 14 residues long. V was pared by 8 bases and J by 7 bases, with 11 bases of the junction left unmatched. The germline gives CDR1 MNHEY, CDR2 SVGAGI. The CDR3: CASGRATGLNEQFF. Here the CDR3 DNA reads TGTGCCAGCGGGAGGGCCACCGGTTTGAATGAGCAGTTCTTC.

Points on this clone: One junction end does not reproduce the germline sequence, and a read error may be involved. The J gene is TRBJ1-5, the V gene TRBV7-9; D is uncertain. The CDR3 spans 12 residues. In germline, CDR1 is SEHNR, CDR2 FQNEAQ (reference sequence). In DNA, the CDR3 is TGTTCCAGCAGCTTGGGAGAAAAGCCCCAGCATTTT. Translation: CSSSLGEKPQHF.

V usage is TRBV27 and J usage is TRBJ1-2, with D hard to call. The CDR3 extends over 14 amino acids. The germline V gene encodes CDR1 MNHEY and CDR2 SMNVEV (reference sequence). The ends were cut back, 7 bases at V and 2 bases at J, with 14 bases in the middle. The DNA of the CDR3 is TGTGCCAGCAATCGGGAAATGAACAACTATGGCTACACCTTC. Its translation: CASNREMNNYGYTF.

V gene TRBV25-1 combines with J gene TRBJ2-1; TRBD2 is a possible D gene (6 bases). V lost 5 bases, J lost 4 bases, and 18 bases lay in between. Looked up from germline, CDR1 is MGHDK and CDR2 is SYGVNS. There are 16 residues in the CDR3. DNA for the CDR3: TGTGCCAGCAGTTACGACGGGAGACCCATATACAATGAGCAGTTCTTC. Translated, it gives CASSYDGRPIYNEQFF.

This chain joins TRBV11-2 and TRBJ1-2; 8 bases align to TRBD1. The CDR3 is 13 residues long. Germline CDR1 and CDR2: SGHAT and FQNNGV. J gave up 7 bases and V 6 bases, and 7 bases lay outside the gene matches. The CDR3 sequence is CASSSQGARGYTF. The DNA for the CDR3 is TGTGCCAGCAGTTCCCAGGGGGCCCGTGGCTACACCTTC.

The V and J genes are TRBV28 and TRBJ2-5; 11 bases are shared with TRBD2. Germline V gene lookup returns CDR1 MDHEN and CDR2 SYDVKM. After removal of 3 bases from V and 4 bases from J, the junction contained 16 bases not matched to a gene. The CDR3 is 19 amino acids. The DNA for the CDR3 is TGTGCCAGCAGTTTCCACCAACTAGCGGGAGTATGGGGTCGAGAGACCCAGTACTTC. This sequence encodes CASSFHQLAGVWGRETQYF.

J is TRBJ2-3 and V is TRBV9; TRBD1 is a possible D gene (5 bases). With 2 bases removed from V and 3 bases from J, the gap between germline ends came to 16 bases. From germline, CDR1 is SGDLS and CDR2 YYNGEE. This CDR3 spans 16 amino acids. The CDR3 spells CASSVSFGASTDTQYF. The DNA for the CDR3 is TGTGCCAGCAGCGTGAGTTTTGGGGCATCTACAGATACGCAGTATTTT.

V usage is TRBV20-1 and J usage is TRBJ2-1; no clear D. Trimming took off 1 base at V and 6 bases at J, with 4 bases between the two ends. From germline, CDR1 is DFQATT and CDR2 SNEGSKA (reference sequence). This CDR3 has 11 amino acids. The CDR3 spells CSARVVNEQFF. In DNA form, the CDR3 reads TGCAGTGCTAGAGTAGTCAATGAGCAGTTCTTC.

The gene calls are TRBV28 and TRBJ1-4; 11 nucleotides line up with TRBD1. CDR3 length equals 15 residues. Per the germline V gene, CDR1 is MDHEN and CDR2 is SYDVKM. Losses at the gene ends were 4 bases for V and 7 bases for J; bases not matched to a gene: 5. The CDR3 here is CASSSPGTGGEKLFF. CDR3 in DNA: TGTGCCAGCAGTTCACCCGGGACAGGGGGTGAAAAACTGTTTTTT.